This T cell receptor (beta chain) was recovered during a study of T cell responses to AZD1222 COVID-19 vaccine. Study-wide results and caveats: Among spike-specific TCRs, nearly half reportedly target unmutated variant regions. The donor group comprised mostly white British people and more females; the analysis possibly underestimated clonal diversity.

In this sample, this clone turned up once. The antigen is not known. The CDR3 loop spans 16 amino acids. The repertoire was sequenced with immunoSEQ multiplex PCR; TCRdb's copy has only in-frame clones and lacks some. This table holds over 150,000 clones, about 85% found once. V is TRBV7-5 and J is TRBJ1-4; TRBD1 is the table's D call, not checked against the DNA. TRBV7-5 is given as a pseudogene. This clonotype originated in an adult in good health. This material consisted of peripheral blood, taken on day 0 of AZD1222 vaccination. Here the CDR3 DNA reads TGTGTCAGAAGCCACTCCGGGACAGAAAAAAATGAAAAACTGTTTTTT. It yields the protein CVRSHSGTEKNEKLFF.